These 16 T cell receptor beta chains were all obtained from the same sample, sequenced in a study of early T cells in non-severe SARS-CoV-2 infection. TCRdb reanalysed the 5' RACE reads using MiXCR and keeps one entry per CDR3 protein. The sample lists 40,000 to 65,000 distinct CDR3 sequences; 8% were seen once. The sequencing sample was made of whole blood. Receptor source: an adult who was a healthcare worker with PCR-confirmed SARS-CoV-2 infection or an uninfected control (not recorded which).

This clonotype showed up many times. CDR3 sequence reads: CASSQGGQGYGYTF. The CDR3 coding sequence is TGTGCCAGCAGCCAAGGGGGCCAGGGCTATGGCTACACCTTC. The genes are TRBV3-1 and TRBJ1-2, with D possibly being TRBD1 (5 bases). The CDR3 sequence is 14 residues long. Germline values: CDR1 LGHDT, CDR2 YNNKEL (reference sequence). The V and J ends lost 1 base and 4 bases respectively, with 10 bases between them.

This clonotype was detected ten times or more. The chain uses TRBV9 and TRBJ2-7; TRBD1 might be the D (7 bases). V lost 0 bases and J lost 2, with 12 bases in between. The CDR3 has 15 residues. Germline loops: CDR1 SGDLS, CDR2 YYNGEE. The CDR3 DNA follows: TGTGCCAGCAGCGTAGGGAGGGACAGAACCTACGAGCAGTACTTC. It codes for CASSVGRDRTYEQYF.

This clonotype was recorded at least ten times. The rearrangement joins TRBV18 to TRBJ1-2; possible D gene TRBD1, 5 bases. CDR3 length: 14 residues. The V and J ends lost 3 bases and 4 bases respectively, with 12 bases between them. Germline loops: CDR1 KGHSH, CDR2 LQKENI. The CDR3 sequence: CASSPSGQGYGYTF. CDR3 nucleotides: TGTGCCAGCTCACCCTCGGGGCAGGGCTATGGCTACACCTTC.

The table lists this clonotype with a few counts. The V gene is TRBV24-1, the J gene TRBJ2-1, with D possibly TRBD2 on 5 matching bases. V was clipped by 3 bases and J by 8 bases, with 13 bases between them. The CDR3 has 14 amino acids. Germline CDR1 KGHDR, CDR2 SFDVKD. The CDR3, as DNA: TGTGCCACCAGTGATCCGGGGAGCGGCGATGAGCAGTTCTTC. Translating it yields CATSDPGSGDEQFF.

The chain links TRBV24-1 to TRBJ2-3, with 7 positions matching TRBD2. Germline CDR1 and CDR2: KGHDR and SFDVKD. J lost 3 bases, V lost 4 bases, and 9 bases had no gene match. The CDR3 is made up of 16 amino acids. The CDR3 here is CATSDPGLKMTDTQYF. CDR3 in DNA: TGTGCCACCAGTGACCCGGGACTAAAAATGACAGATACGCAGTATTTT.

The chain links TRBV7-9 to TRBJ2-7, with 9 bases lining up with TRBD1. The CDR3 spans 18 residues. In germline, CDR1 is SEHNR, CDR2 FQNEAQ (reference sequence). With V trimmed by 3 bases and J by 2 bases, 14 bases remained unmatched. The CDR3 sequence is CASSLKKSEGQGPYEQYF. The CDR3 DNA follows: TGTGCCAGCAGCTTGAAAAAGTCCGAGGGACAGGGTCCCTACGAGCAGTACTTC.

This clonotype was found a few times. This rearrangement joins TRBV28 to TRBJ2-7; TRBD1 matches at 7 bases. CDR3 length: 16 amino acids. Trimming at V came to 4 bases and at J to 5 bases, leaving 14 bases not matched to a gene. CDR1 is MDHEN, CDR2 SYDVKM, per germline. The CDR3 DNA is TGTGCCAGCAGTTCCCCTGAGGGGGCAACGGACCACGAGCAGTACTTC. This gives the protein CASSSPEGATDHEQYF.

This clonotype was recorded once. The CDR3 is CASSRPQGLGGGYTF. The CDR3 nucleotides are TGTGCCAGCAGCCGCCCCCAAGGACTTGGCGGGGGCTACACCTTC. The chain carries TRBV7-2 and TRBJ1-2, with unresolved D. The CDR3 runs to 15 residues. Germline values: CDR1 SGHTA, CDR2 FQGNSA. The V end was cut by 5 bases, the J end by 8 bases, with 21 bases between.

This clonotype was seen repeatedly, ten times or more. The CDR3 bases are TGTGCCATCAGTGAAGAGGGGTTGGCCACTGAAGCTTTCTTT. Its protein is CAISEEGLATEAFF. The V gene is TRBV10-3, the J gene TRBJ1-1; a weak D match, TRBD1 (5 bases). CDR1 ENHRY and CDR2 SYGVKD come from the germline V gene. This CDR3 is built from 14 residues. The germline V and J ends were trimmed by 3 bases and 4 bases, with 12 bases remaining between them.

The rearrangement links TRBV11-3 to TRBJ1-2; 8 nucleotides agree with TRBD1. CDR3 length equals 14 residues. From germline, CDR1 is SGHNT and CDR2 YENEEA. Unmatched junction bases numbered 4, after V lost 3 bases and J lost 4 bases. The CDR3 DNA reads TGTGCCAGCAGCTTGGGTACAGGGGGCTATGGCTACACCTTC. It translates to CASSLGTGGYGYTF.

This clonotype was observed a handful of times. The chain carries TRBV12-5 and TRBJ1-1, with D unresolved. CDR1 is LGHNT and CDR2 is FRNRAP in the germline V gene. The CDR3 runs to 14 residues. Deletions cut 4 bases from V and 6 bases from J, with 15 bases between. CDR3 bases: TGTGCTAGTGGTTCCAGTGACTTCGGGGCTGAAGCTTTCTTT. As protein: CASGSSDFGAEAFF.

This clonotype has ten or more counts. This chain links TRBV29-1 with TRBJ1-1; D gene unclear. Deletions cut 6 bases from V and 4 bases from J, with 24 bases between. Per germline, CDR1 SQVTM and CDR2 ANQGSEA. This CDR3 has 16 amino acids. The CDR3 DNA sequence: TGCAGCGTCGCCCCCCCCGAGACGGAGTTGAGCACTGAAGCTTTCTTT. It codes for CSVAPPETELSTEAFF.

This chain connects TRBV30 to TRBJ1-1, with D possibly TRBD1 on 5 matching bases. Per germline, CDR1 GTSNPN and CDR2 SVGIG (reference sequence). V was clipped by 3 bases and J by 3 bases, with 8 bases between them. The CDR3 is 12 amino acids. The CDR3 here is CAWRGDHTEAFF. The CDR3 region has the DNA TGTGCCTGGAGGGGGGACCACACTGAAGCTTTCTTT.

On this clonotype: The junction and the germline gene differ at one end; a read error may be behind it. The genes are TRBV7-7 and TRBJ2-3; 9 nucleotides match TRBD2. The CDR3 loop spans 16 amino acids. Germline V gene sequence: CDR1 SSHAT, CDR2 FNYEAQ (reference sequence). The DNA of the CDR3 is TGTGCTAGCAGCCGACTCCAGCGGGGGGCGACAGATACGCAGTATTTT. Translation: CASSRLQRGATDTQYF.

This chain links TRBV27 with TRBJ1-1, with 7 positions matching TRBD1. In germline, CDR1 is MNHEY, CDR2 SMNVEV (reference sequence). This CDR3 has 14 residues. J was trimmed by 5 bases and V by 4 bases; bases with no gene match: 7. The CDR3 loop is CASSSNSGGTEAFF. In DNA form, the CDR3 reads TGTGCCAGCAGTTCCAACTCAGGGGGTACTGAAGCTTTCTTT.

This clonotype was seen a few times. The rearrangement uses TRBV12-3 or TRBV12-4 and TRBJ1-2, with a tentative D call TRBD1 (5 bases). V shed 1 base and J shed 7 bases, with 10 bases lying between them. The CDR3 covers 13 residues. CDR3 loop: CASSLGGRTGYTF. Written as DNA, the CDR3 is TGTGCCAGCAGTTTAGGGGGACGGACTGGCTACACCTTC.